The clone carrying this T cell receptor (beta chain) was recorded many times. What it recognizes is unknown. 5'RACE with 10-nucleotide random UMIs produced the cDNA. TCRdb processed the 5' RACE reads anew with MiXCR; each CDR3 protein has one entry. The table records tens of thousands of distinct CDR3 sequences, 13% to 15% of them present only once. This sample is drawn from a study of neurological immune-mediated disorders. Points from the study as a whole: CDR3 amino acid sequences of expanded clones were not shared across subjects, a result suggesting private repertoires in all groups.

Trimming took 4 bases from V and 4 from J; bases not matched to a gene: 2. In germline, CDR1 is SGHNT, CDR2 YENEEA. The CDR3 totals 13 residues. The chain has TRBV11-3 and TRBJ2-3; TRBD2 aligns across 7 bases. This clonotype was obtained from a woman in her 50s in good health. The specimen was PBMCs. The CDR3 bases are TGTGCCAGCAGCTCAAGCGGGGCAGATACGCAGTATTTT. It codes for CASSSSGADTQYF.